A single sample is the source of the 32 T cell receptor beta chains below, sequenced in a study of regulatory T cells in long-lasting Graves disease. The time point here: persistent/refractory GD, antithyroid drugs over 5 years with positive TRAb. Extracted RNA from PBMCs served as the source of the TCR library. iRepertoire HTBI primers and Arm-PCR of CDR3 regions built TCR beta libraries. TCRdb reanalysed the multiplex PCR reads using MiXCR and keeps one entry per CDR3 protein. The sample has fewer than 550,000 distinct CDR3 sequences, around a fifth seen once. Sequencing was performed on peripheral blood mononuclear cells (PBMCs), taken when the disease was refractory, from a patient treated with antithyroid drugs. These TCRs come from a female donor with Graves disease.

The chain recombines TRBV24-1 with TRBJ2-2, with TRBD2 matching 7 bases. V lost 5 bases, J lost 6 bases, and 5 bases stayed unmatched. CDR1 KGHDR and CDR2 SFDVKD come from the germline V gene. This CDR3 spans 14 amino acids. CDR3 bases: TGTGCCACCAGTGTGGTGGGGGGGTCCGGGGAGCTGTTTTTT. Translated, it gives CATSVVGGSGELFF.

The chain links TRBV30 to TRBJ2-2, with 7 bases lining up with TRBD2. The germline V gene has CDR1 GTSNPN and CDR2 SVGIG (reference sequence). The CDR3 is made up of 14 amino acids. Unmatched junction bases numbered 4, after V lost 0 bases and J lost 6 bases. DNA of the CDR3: TGTGCCTGGAGTGTGGGGGGGGTGCCCGGGGAGCTGTTTTTT. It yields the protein CAWSVGGVPGELFF.

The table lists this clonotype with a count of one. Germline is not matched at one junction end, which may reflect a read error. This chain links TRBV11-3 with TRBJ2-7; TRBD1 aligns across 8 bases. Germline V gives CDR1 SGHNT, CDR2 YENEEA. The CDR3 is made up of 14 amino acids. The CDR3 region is CASTSRGLSCEQYF. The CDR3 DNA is TGTGCCAGCACCAGCAGGGGGCTCTCCTGCGAGCAGTACTTC.

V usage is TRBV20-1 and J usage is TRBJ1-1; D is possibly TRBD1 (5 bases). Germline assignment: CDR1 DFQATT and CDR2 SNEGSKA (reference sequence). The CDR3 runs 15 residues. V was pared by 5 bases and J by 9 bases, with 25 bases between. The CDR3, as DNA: TGCAGTGCTGGGGAGGGCCCCACGGGGGTTTATCAAGCTTTCTTT. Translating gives CSAGEGPTGVYQAFF.

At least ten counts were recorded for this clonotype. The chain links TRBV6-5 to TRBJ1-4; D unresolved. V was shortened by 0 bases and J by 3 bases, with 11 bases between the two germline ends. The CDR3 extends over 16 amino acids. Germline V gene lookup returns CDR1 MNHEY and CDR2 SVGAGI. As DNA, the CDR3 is TGTGCCAGCAGTTACTCGATCGGGGTTCCTAATGAAAAACTGTTTTTT. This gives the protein CASSYSIGVPNEKLFF.

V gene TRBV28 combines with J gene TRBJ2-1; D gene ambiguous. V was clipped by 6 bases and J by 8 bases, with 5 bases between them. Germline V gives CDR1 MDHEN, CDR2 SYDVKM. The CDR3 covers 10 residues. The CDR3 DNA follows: TGTGCCAGCAGCGGTTATGAGCAGTTCTTC. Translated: CASSGYEQFF.

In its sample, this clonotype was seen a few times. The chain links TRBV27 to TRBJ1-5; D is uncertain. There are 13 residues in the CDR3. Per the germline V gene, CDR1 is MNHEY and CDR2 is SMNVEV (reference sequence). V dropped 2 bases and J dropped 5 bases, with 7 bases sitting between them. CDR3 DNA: TGTGCCAGCAGTTTACAATGGGATCAGCCCCAGCATTTT. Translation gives CASSLQWDQPQHF.

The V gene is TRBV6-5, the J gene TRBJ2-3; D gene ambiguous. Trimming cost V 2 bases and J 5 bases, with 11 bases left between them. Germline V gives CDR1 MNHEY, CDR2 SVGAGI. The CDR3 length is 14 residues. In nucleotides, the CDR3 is TGTGCCAGCAGTTACAAGGGCCCCGGAGATACGCAGTATTTT. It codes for CASSYKGPGDTQYF.

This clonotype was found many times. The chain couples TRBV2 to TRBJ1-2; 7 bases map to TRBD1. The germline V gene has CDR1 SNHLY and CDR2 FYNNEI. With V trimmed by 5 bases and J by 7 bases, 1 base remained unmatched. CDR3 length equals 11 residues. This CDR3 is CASSNRGGYTF. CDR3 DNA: TGTGCCAGCAGTAACAGGGGTGGCTACACCTTC.

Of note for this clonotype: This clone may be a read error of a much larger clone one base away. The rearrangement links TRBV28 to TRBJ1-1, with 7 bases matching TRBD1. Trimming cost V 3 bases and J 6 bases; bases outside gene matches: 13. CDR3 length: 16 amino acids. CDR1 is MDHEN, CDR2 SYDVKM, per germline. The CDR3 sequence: CASSLVLAGGLSEAFF. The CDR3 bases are TGTGCCAGCAGTTTGGTGTTGGCAGGGGGACTCTCTGAAGCTTTCTTT.

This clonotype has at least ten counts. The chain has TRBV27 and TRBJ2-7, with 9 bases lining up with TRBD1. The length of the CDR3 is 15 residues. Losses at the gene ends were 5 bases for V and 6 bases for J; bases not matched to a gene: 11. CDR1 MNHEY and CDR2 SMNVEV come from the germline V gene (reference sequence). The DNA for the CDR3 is TGTGCCAGCAGTCACAACAGGGGGCGCTTGTCCGAGCAGTACTTC. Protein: CASSHNRGRLSEQYF.

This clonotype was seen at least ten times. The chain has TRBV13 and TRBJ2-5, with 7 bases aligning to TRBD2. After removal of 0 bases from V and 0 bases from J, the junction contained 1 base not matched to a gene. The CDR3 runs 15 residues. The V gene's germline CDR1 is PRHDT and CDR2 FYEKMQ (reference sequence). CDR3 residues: CASSLGRGDQETQYF. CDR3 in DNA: TGTGCCAGCAGCTTAGGCCGGGGGGACCAAGAGACCCAGTACTTC.

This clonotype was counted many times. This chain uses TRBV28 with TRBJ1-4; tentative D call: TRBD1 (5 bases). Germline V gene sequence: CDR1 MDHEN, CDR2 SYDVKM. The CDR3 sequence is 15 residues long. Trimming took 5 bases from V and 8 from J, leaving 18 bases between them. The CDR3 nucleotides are TGTGCCAGCAGTCCAGCGGGGACCGCGCGGGAAAAACTGTTTTTT. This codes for CASSPAGTAREKLFF.

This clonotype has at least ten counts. This CDR3 is CASSPQGNYGYTF. In nucleotides, the CDR3 is TGTGCCAGCAGCCCACAGGGAAACTATGGCTACACCTTC. The chain joins TRBV13 to TRBJ1-2; possibly TRBD1 for D (6 bases). Per the germline V gene, CDR1 is PRHDT and CDR2 is FYEKMQ (reference sequence). V shed 5 bases and J shed 2 bases, with 9 bases lying between them. The CDR3 has 13 residues.

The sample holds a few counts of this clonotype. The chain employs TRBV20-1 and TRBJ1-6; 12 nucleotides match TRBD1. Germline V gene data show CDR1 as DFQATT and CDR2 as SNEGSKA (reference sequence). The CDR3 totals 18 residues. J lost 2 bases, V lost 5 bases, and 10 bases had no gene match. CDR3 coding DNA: TGCAGTGCTCTACGGGACAGGGGGCCAGAGACCTATAATTCACCCCTCCACTTT. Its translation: CSALRDRGPETYNSPLHF.

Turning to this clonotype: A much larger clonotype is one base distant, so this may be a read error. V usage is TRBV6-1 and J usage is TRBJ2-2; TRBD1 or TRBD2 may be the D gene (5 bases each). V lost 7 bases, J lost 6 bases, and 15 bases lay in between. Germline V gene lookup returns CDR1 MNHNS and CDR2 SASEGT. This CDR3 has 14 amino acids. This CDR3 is CASTGTNPAGELFF. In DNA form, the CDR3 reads TGTGCCAGCACCGGGACCAACCCGGCCGGGGAGCTGTTTTTT.

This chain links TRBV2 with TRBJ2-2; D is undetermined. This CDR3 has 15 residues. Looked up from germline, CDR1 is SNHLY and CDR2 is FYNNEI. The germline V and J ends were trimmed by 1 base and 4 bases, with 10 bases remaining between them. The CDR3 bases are TGTGCCAGCAGTGAAGTAGGGCCCCGCACCGGGGAGCTGTTTTTT. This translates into CASSEVGPRTGELFF.

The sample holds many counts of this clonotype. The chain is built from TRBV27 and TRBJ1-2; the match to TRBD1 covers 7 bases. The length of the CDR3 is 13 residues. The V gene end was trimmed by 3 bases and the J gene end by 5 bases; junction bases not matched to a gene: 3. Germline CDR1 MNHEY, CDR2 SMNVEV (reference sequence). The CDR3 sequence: CASSLNRGYGYTF. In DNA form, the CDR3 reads TGTGCCAGCAGTTTGAACAGGGGATATGGCTACACCTTC.

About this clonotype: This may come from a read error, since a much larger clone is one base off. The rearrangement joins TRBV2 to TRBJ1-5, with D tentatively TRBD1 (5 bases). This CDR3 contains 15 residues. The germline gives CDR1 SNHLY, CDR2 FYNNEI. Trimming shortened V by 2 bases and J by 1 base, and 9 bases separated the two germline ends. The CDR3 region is CASSEMQGSNQPQHF. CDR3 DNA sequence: TGTGCCAGCAGTGAAATGCAGGGAAGCAATCAGCCCCAGCATTTT.

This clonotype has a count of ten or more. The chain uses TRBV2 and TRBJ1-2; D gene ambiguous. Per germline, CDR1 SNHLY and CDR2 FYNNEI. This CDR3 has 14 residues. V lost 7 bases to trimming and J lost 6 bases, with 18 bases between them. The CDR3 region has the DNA TGTGCCAGCACCTACTGGCCAGCCCCAAATGGCTACACCTTC. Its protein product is CASTYWPAPNGYTF.

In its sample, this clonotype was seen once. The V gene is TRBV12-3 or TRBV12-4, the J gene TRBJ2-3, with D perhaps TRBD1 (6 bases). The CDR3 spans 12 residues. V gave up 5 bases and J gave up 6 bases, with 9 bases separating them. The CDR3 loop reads CASSPRGDTQYF. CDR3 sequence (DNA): TGTGCCAGCAGTCCCAGGGGCGATACGCAGTATTTT.

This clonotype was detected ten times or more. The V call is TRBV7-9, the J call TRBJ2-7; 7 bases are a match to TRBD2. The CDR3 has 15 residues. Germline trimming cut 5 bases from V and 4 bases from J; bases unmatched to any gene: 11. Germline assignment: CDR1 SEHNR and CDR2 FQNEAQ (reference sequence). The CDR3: CASSPRAGEVYEQYF. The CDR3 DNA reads TGTGCCAGCAGCCCCAGGGCGGGAGAGGTTTACGAGCAGTACTTC.

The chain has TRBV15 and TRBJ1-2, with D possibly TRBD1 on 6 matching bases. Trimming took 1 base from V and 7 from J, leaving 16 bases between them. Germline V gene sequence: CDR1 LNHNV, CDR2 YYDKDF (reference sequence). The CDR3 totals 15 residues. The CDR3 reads CATSRGDYREGGYTF. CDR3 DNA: TGTGCCACCAGCAGAGGGGATTACAGGGAAGGTGGCTACACCTTC.

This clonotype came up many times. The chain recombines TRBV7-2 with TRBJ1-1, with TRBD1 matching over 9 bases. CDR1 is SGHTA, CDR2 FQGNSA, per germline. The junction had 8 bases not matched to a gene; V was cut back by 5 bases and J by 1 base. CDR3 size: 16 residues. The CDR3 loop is CASSPRTGEGNTEAFF. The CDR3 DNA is TGTGCCAGCAGCCCCCGGACAGGGGAAGGGAACACTGAAGCTTTCTTT.

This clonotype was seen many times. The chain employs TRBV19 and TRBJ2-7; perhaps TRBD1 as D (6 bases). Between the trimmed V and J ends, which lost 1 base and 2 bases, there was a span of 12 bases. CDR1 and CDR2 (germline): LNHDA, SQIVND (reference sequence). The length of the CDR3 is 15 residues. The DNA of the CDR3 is TGTGCCAGTAGTATAGCAGGCAGGGGTCCCTACGAGCAGTACTTC. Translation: CASSIAGRGPYEQYF.

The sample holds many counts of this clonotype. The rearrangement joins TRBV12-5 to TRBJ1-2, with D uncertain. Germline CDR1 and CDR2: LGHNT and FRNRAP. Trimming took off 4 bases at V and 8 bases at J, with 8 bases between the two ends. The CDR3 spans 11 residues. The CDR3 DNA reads TGTGCTAGTGGTTCCTCCTGGGGCTACACCTTC. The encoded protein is CASGSSWGYTF.

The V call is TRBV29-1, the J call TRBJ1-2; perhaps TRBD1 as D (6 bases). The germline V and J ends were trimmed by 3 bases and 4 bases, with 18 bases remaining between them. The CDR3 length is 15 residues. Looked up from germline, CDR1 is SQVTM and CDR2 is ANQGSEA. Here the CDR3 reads CSVEGATHHRYGYTF. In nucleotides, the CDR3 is TGCAGCGTTGAGGGGGCGACCCATCATCGCTATGGCTACACCTTC.

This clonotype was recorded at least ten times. The CDR3 is CASSFPITDLLSYEQYF. For the CDR3, the DNA is TGTGCCAGCAGCTTTCCCATCACAGATCTTCTCTCCTACGAGCAGTACTTC. V gene TRBV11-2 combines with J gene TRBJ2-7; D gene ambiguous. V was clipped by 3 bases and J by 0 bases, with 18 bases between them. The CDR3 totals 17 residues. Germline CDR1 and CDR2: SGHAT and FQNNGV.

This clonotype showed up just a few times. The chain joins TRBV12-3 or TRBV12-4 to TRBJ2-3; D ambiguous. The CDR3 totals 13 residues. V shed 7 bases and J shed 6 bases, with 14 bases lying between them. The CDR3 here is CASTFGRRDTQYF. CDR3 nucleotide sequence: TGTGCCAGCACCTTCGGGCGAAGGGATACGCAGTATTTT.

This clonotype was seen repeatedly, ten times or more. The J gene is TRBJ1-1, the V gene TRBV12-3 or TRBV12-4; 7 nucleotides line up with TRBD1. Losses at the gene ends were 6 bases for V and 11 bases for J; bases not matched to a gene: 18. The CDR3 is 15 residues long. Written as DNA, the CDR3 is TGTGCCAGCAGCCTCTTGACAGGGAATGGGGTTGGTGCTTTCTTT. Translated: CASSLLTGNGVGAFF.

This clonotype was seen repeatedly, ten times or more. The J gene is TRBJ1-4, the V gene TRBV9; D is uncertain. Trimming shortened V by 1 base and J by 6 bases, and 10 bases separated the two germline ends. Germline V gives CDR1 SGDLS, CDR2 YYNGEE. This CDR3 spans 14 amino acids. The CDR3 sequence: CASSVNPEDEKLFF. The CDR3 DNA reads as TGTGCCAGCAGCGTAAATCCGGAGGATGAAAAACTGTTTTTT.

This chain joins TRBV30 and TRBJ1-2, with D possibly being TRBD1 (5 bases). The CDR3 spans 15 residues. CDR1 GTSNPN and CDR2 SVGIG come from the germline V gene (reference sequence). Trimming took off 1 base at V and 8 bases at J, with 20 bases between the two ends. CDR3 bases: TGTGCCTGGAGTGCAGGCCCCGGGACGGGATTCGGCTACACCTTC. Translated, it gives CAWSAGPGTGFGYTF.